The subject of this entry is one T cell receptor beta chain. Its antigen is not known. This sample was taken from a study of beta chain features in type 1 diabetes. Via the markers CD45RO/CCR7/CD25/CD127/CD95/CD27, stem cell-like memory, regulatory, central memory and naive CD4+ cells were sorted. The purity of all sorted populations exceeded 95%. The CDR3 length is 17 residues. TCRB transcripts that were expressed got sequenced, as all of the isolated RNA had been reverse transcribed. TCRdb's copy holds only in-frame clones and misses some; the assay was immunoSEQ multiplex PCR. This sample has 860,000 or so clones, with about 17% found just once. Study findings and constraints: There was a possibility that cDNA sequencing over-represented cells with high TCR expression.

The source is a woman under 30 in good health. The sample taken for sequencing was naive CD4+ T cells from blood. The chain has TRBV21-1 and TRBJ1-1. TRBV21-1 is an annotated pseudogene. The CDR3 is CASSWTKVGGVNTEAFF. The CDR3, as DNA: TGTGCCAGCAGCTGGACAAAGGTTGGAGGGGTCAACACTGAAGCTTTCTTT.